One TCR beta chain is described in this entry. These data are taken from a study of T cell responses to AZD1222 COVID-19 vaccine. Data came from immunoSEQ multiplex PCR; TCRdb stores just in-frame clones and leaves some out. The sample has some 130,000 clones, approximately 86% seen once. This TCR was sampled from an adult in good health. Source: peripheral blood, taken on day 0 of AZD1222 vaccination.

Here the CDR3 DNA reads TGCGCCAGTAAACAGGGGGTAGCCAGCAATCAGCCCCAGCATTTT. This encodes CASKQGVASNQPQHF. The chain recombines TRBV5-1 with TRBJ1-5; 8 positions agree with TRBD1. J was trimmed by 1 base and V by 8 bases; bases with no gene match: 8. Per germline, CDR1 SGHRS and CDR2 YFSETQ. CDR3 length equals 15 residues. Full variable domain (remainder filled in from reference TRBV5-1 and TRBJ1-5): KAGVTQTPRYLIKTRGQQVTLSCSPISGHRSVSWYQQTPGQGLQFLFEYFSETQRNKGNFPGRFSGRQFSNSRSEMNVSTLELGDSALYLCASKQGVASNQPQHFGDGTRLSIL.